What follows are 15 T cell receptor beta chains derived from one specimen sequenced in a study of cytomegalovirus exposure and HLA in healthy donors. Use of 60 Vbeta and 13 Jbeta primers characterized the PCR. The assay was immunoSEQ multiplex PCR, and TCRdb's table has in-frame clones only and misses some. The sample has fewer than 140,000 clones, approximately 70% seen once. Input material: PBMCs. The receptors shown here come from a boy aged 5-17 years in good health and CMV-seronegative.

This sequence joins TRBV5-1 and TRBJ1-5; 7 bases are shared with TRBD1. Germline loops: CDR1 SGHRS, CDR2 YFSETQ. J lost 5 bases, V lost 5 bases, and 7 bases had no gene match. The CDR3 is made up of 14 amino acids. The CDR3 DNA follows: TGCGCCAGCAGTTTAAACAGGGGTGATCAGCCCCAGCATTTT. This codes for CASSLNRGDQPQHF.

This clone has only one observation. The chain carries TRBV10-3 and TRBJ2-3; 8 positions match TRBD2. The CDR3 runs to 14 residues. CDR1 and CDR2 (germline): ENHRY, SYGVKD. This CDR3 reads CPLSGGAPSDTQYF. CDR3 coding DNA: TGTCCCCTCTCCGGGGGGGCTCCCTCAGATACGCAGTATTTT.

The chain is built from TRBV19 and TRBJ1-6; 7 bases fit TRBD1. This CDR3 has 16 amino acids. V lost 4 bases, J lost 2 bases, and 5 bases stayed unmatched. Germline values: CDR1 LNHDA, CDR2 SQIVND (reference sequence). CDR3 residues: CASSNDREPYNSPLHF. The DNA of the CDR3 is TGTGCCAGTAGTAACGACAGGGAACCCTATAATTCACCCCTCCACTTT.

J is TRBJ1-1 and V is TRBV7-2, with D unclear. The CDR3 spans 12 residues. Germline V lookup: CDR1 SGHTA, CDR2 FQGNSA. V was pared by 2 bases and J by 6 bases, with 7 bases between. For the CDR3, the DNA is TGTGCCAGCAGCTTAAATATCGCTGAAGCTTTCTTT. Translated: CASSLNIAEAFF. The entire variable domain, with the rest obtained from reference TRBV7-2 and TRBJ1-1, is as follows: GAGVSQSPSNKVTEKGKDVELRCDPISGHTALYWYRQSLGQGLEFLIYFQGNSAPDKSGLPSDRFSAERTGGSVSTLTIQRTQQEDSAVYLCASSLNIAEAFFGQGTRLTVV.

This clone was found once. V usage is TRBV7-9 and J usage is TRBJ2-7, with TRBD2 identical over 8 bases. With 0 bases clipped from V and 5 bases from J, the junction kept 6 bases outside the gene matches. The length of the CDR3 is 15 residues. From germline, CDR1 is SEHNR and CDR2 FQNEAQ (reference sequence). CDR3 DNA: TGTGCCAGCAGCTTAGCAGCGGGAGTTCGAGACGAGCAGTACTTC. Translation gives CASSLAAGVRDEQYF.

V is TRBV7-9 and J is TRBJ1-2, with TRBD1 as a possible D gene (6 bases). V was shortened by 0 bases and J by 8 bases, with 7 bases between the two germline ends. This CDR3 has 12 amino acids. Per germline, CDR1 SEHNR and CDR2 FQNEAQ (reference sequence). The CDR3: CASSLAGAGYTF. The CDR3, as DNA: TGTGCCAGCAGCTTAGCGGGGGCAGGCTACACCTTC.

The CDR3 loop is CASSLVLAGTQETQYF. CDR3 nucleotides: TGCGCCAGCAGCTTGGTATTAGCGGGGACCCAAGAGACCCAGTACTTC. The chain links TRBV5-1 to TRBJ2-5; the match to TRBD2 covers 8 bases. J was trimmed by 1 base and V by 0 bases; bases with no gene match: 5. Looked up from germline, CDR1 is SGHRS and CDR2 is YFSETQ. The CDR3 has 16 amino acids.

The chain joins TRBV27 to TRBJ1-1; 8 bases line up with TRBD1. This CDR3 region has 14 residues. The germline CDR1 and CDR2 sequences are MNHEY and SMNVEV (reference sequence). V lost 7 bases and J lost 4; bases outside the gene matches: 8. CDR3 in DNA: TGTGCCAGCACCTTCGGACAGGGAGGCACTGAAGCTTTCTTT. Its translation: CASTFGQGGTEAFF.

CDR3 bases: TGTGCCAGCAGTTTACCGGGGGACGAGCAGTACTTC. It encodes CASSLPGDEQYF. This chain joins TRBV27 and TRBJ2-7; a possible D gene is TRBD2 (6 bases). Germline V gene sequence: CDR1 MNHEY, CDR2 SMNVEV (reference sequence). The length of the CDR3 is 12 residues. Trimming removed 2 bases at V and 5 bases at J, with 7 bases between.

The V gene is TRBV11-3, the J gene TRBJ1-2; no firm D call. Trimming shortened V by 7 bases and J by 8 bases, and 11 bases separated the two germline ends. CDR1 is SGHNT and CDR2 is YENEEA in the germline V gene. CDR3 length: 11 amino acids. This CDR3 reads CASKDSTGYTF. The CDR3 region has the DNA TGTGCCAGCAAGGACTCGACCGGCTACACCTTC.

This chain connects TRBV2 to TRBJ1-5, with TRBD1 identical over 9 bases. The CDR3 has 14 amino acids. Trimming at V came to 3 bases and at J to 6 bases, leaving 3 bases not matched to a gene. Germline V lookup: CDR1 SNHLY, CDR2 FYNNEI. Here the CDR3 DNA reads TGTGCCAGCAGTGAGGGACAGGGACGTCAGCCCCAGCATTTT. Translated, it gives CASSEGQGRQPQHF.

The chain joins TRBV6-5 to TRBJ1-1; 9 bases are a match to TRBD1. The germline V gene encodes CDR1 MNHEY and CDR2 SVGAGI. CDR3 length: 15 amino acids. V shed 5 bases and J 2 bases; nucleotides not matched to a gene: 6. This chain's CDR3 is CASSLTGGGNTEAFF. Here the CDR3 DNA reads TGTGCCAGCAGTCTAACAGGGGGCGGAAACACTGAAGCTTTCTTT.

This rearrangement joins TRBV19 to TRBJ2-1, with D possibly TRBD1 on 7 matching bases. The germline gives CDR1 LNHDA, CDR2 SQIVND (reference sequence). The V gene lost 5 bases and the J gene lost 2 bases, with 10 bases spanning the gap. This CDR3 comprises 14 residues. The CDR3 sequence is CASSSGGTYNEQFF. CDR3 DNA: TGTGCCAGTAGTTCAGGGGGGACCTACAATGAGCAGTTCTTC.

The chain carries TRBV30 and TRBJ1-4; tentative D call: TRBD1 (5 bases). V lost 7 bases and J 0 bases, leaving 9 bases between the germline ends. This CDR3 region has 13 residues. The V gene's germline CDR1 is GTSNPN and CDR2 SVGIG (reference sequence). CDR3 bases: TGTGCCTACGCAGGGCCAACTAATGAAAAACTGTTTTTT. Translation: CAYAGPTNEKLFF.

The CDR3 region has the DNA TGTGCCAGCAGCTTGGTAGGGGCCGGGGAGCTGTTTTTT. It encodes CASSLVGAGELFF. The genes are TRBV5-6 and TRBJ2-2, with D tentatively TRBD1 (5 bases). The CDR3 is 13 amino acids. The V and J ends lost 0 bases and 6 bases respectively, with 6 bases between them. Germline CDR1 SGHDT, CDR2 YYEEEE. The variable domain in full, with the rest retrieved from reference TRBV5-6 and TRBJ2-2, is DAGVTQSPTHLIKTRGQQVTLRCSPKSGHDTVSWYQQALGQGPQFIFQYYEEEERQRGNFPDRFSGHQFPNYSSELNVNALLLGDSALYLCASSLVGAGELFFGEGSRLTVL.